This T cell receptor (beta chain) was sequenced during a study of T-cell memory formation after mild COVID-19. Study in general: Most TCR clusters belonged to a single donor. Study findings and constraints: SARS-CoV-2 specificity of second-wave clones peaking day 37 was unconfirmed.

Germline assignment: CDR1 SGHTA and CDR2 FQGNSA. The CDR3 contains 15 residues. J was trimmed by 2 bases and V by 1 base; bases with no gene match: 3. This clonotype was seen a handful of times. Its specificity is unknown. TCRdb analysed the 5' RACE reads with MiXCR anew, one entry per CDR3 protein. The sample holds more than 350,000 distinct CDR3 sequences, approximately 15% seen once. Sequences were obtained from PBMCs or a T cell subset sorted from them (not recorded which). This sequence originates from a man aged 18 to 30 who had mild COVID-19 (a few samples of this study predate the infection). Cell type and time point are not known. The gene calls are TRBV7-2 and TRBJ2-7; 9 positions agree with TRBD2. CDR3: CASSLGLAGAYEQYF. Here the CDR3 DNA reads TGTGCCAGCAGCTTAGGGTTAGCGGGGGCCTACGAGCAGTACTTC.